This T cell receptor beta chain was obtained from a study of Graves' ophthalmopathy and Graves' hyperthyroidism. The CDR3 is made up of 14 amino acids. The V gene's germline CDR1 is MNHNS and CDR2 SASEGT. Trimming removed 11 bases from V and 1 base from J, with 15 bases in between. TCR beta CDR3 amplification used RNA transcripts. RT-PCR was first run with HTBI primers, then multiplex PCR in a second round. Using its own MiXCR run on the multiplex PCR reads, TCRdb lists one record per CDR3 protein. The sample holds about 210,000 distinct CDR3 sequences; around 30% are singletons and the top ten take over 7.5%. With respect to this clonotype: Antigen unknown.

Study findings and constraints: Among expanded thyroid clonotypes above 0.001 frequency, most also occurred in blood.

The sequence was collected from a man over 45 with Graves' ophthalmopathy. The sequencing sample was made of peripheral blood. The rearrangement joins TRBV6-1 to TRBJ2-4; tentative D call: TRBD2 (5 bases). The CDR3, as DNA: TGTGCCCTCCTGCTCGGCGGGGCCAAAAACATTCAGTACTTC. Protein: CALLLGGAKNIQYF.